The 16 T cell receptor beta chains reported below all come from one sample, sequenced in a study of shared clonotypes between healthy human individuals. Repertoires were generated with immunoSEQ multiplex PCR, while TCRdb's copy carries only in-frame clones and drops some. The sample holds 1.4 million to 1.5 million clones, about 96% seen once. The specimen was naive CD4+ T cells sorted from blood. The sample's subset: CD45RA+ positively selected. The receptors shown here come from a man in his thirties or forties in good health.

The chain couples TRBV6-1 to TRBJ2-7, with D possibly matching TRBD1 (6 bases). The germline V and J ends were trimmed by 2 bases and 3 bases, with 14 bases remaining between them. This CDR3 has 15 residues. Germline V gives CDR1 MNHNS, CDR2 SASEGT. The CDR3 loop reads CASSESGQIFYEQYF. The CDR3 nucleotides are TGTGCCAGCAGTGAATCAGGACAGATCTTCTACGAGCAGTACTTC.

The chain has TRBV11-2 and TRBJ2-7; TRBD1 agrees at 9 bases. J lost 5 bases, V lost 5 bases, and 10 bases had no gene match. Germline CDR1 reads SGHAT; CDR2 reads FQNNGV. This CDR3 is 15 amino acids long. The CDR3 coding sequence is TGTGCCAGCAGCCACTGGGGACAGGGTCGCAACGAGCAGTACTTC. It specifies CASSHWGQGRNEQYF.

The V call is TRBV4-2, the J call TRBJ2-2, with 10 bases identical to TRBD1. The V segment lost 4 bases and the J segment 0 bases; nucleotides outside the gene matches: 2. In germline, CDR1 is LGHNA, CDR2 YNFKEQ. CDR3 length: 16 amino acids. CDR3: CASSLGQGANTGELFF. The CDR3 DNA reads TGTGCCAGCAGCCTAGGACAGGGGGCGAACACCGGGGAGCTGTTTTTT.

With regard to this clone: One junction end disagrees with the germline gene, perhaps due to a read error. The J gene is TRBJ2-1, the V gene TRBV28; 8 bases agree with TRBD1. Germline values: CDR1 MDHEN, CDR2 SYDVKM. This CDR3 is 15 amino acids long. The CDR3 region is CASSLSGLYRGDTLF. CDR3 in DNA: TGTGCCAGCAGTTTATCGGGGTTGTACAGGGGGGATACGCTCTTC.

The chain combines TRBV7-3 with TRBJ2-3; 7 nucleotides line up with TRBD2. The length of the CDR3 is 15 residues. J gave up 4 bases and V 2 bases, and 6 bases lay outside the gene matches. Germline V gene sequence: CDR1 SGHTA, CDR2 FQGTGA. The CDR3 nucleotides are TGTGCCAGCAGCTTAGGGAGCGGGATCGCAGATACGCAGTATTTT. Its translation: CASSLGSGIADTQYF.

This chain links TRBV5-4 with TRBJ1-2, with 8 bases identical to TRBD1. The CDR3 covers 15 residues. The junction had 15 bases not matched to a gene; V was cut back by 6 bases and J by 8 bases. The germline CDR1 and CDR2 sequences are SGHNT and YYREEE (reference sequence). CDR3 nucleotides: TGTGCCAGCAACATAATTACTCAGGGGGCGCTCGGCTACACCTTC. It yields the protein CASNIITQGALGYTF. The full variable domain, in which reference TRBV5-4 and TRBJ1-2 provide the parts outside the CDR3, is ETGVTQSPTHLIKTRGQQVTLRCSSQSGHNTVSWYQQALGQGPQFIFQYYREEENGRGNFPPRFSGLQFPNYSSELNVNALELDDSALYLCASNIITQGALGYTFGSGTRLTVV.

J is TRBJ2-2 and V is TRBV5-1; TRBD2 agrees at 10 bases. The trim removed 1 base at V and 2 bases at J, leaving 5 bases unmatched. The CDR3 is made up of 17 amino acids. CDR1 is SGHRS, CDR2 YFSETQ, per germline. The CDR3 DNA is TGCGCCAGCAGCTTGAGGAGCGGGAGGGCCAACACCGGGGAGCTGTTTTTT. Translating gives CASSLRSGRANTGELFF.

The chain recombines TRBV5-1 with TRBJ2-2, with TRBD2 matching 11 bases. Germline V gene data show CDR1 as SGHRS and CDR2 as YFSETQ. CDR3 size: 19 residues. J was trimmed by 0 bases and V by 4 bases; bases with no gene match: 11. The CDR3, as DNA: TGCGCCAGCAGCCCCTCCCTTTTAGCGGGAGGGCCGAACACCGGGGAGCTGTTTTTT. Translated: CASSPSLLAGGPNTGELFF.

The CDR3 here is CASSKVGRQGHSLNTGELFF. The CDR3 region has the DNA TGTGCCAGCAGCAAGGTCGGAAGGCAGGGCCATTCCCTTAACACCGGGGAGCTGTTTTTT. The rearrangement joins TRBV21-1 to TRBJ2-2; TRBD1 is taken as the D call from the table, unchecked against the DNA. TRBV21-1 counts as a pseudogene. The CDR3 extends over 20 amino acids.

This sequence joins TRBV10-3 and TRBJ2-7; 8 nucleotides align to TRBD2. The trim removed 5 bases at V and 6 bases at J, leaving 12 bases unmatched. The CDR3 loop spans 15 amino acids. Germline loops: CDR1 ENHRY, CDR2 SYGVKD. The CDR3 DNA is TGTGCCATCAGTCCTGGACTAGCCCTACAGGGCGAGCAGTACTTC. Residues: CAISPGLALQGEQYF.

The chain combines TRBV6-1 with TRBJ2-7; possibly TRBD2 for D (6 bases). CDR1 and CDR2 (germline): MNHNS, SASEGT. Trimming left V 2 bases short and J 3 bases short, with 14 bases between. CDR3 length: 15 residues. The CDR3 region has the DNA TGTGCCAGCAGTGAATTACGGCGGGGAGTCTACGAGCAGTACTTC. It yields the protein CASSELRRGVYEQYF.

About this clone itself: Other DNA sequences in this specimen translate into the identical CDR3. The chain is built from TRBV5-1 and TRBJ2-7; the D is unclear. Trimming cost V 0 bases and J 4 bases, with 8 bases left between them. Per germline, CDR1 SGHRS and CDR2 YFSETQ. The CDR3 has 13 residues. The CDR3 coding sequence is TGCGCCAGCAGCTTGGCCAAGGGTTACGAGCAGTACTTC. Amino acid sequence: CASSLAKGYEQYF.

This chain joins TRBV6-5 and TRBJ2-5; a weak D match, TRBD1 (6 bases). V dropped 5 bases and J dropped 0 bases, with 7 bases sitting between them. This CDR3 has 13 amino acids. Germline values: CDR1 MNHEY, CDR2 SVGAGI. The CDR3 is CASSDRNQETQYF. DNA of the CDR3: TGTGCCAGCAGTGACAGGAACCAAGAGACCCAGTACTTC.

This clone was counted once. The CDR3 DNA follows: TGTGCCAGCAGTGTTGGTTACCAGGGCCCCTACGAGCAGTACTTC. Protein: CASSVGYQGPYEQYF. This sequence joins TRBV6-1 and TRBJ2-7, with a possible D match to TRBD1 (5 bases). Trimming took 4 bases from V and 2 from J, leaving 15 bases between them. Germline lookup yields CDR1 MNHNS and CDR2 SASEGT. This CDR3 comprises 15 residues.

This clone has only one observation. V gene TRBV29-1 combines with J gene TRBJ2-7; 8 bases fit TRBD1. CDR1 is SQVTM, CDR2 ANQGSEA, per germline. The ends lost 4 bases at V and 0 bases at J; junction bases unmatched: 2. This CDR3 region has 13 residues. The CDR3 coding sequence is TGCAGCGTTGTGGACAGGGCCTCCTACGAGCAGTACTTC. Translated: CSVVDRASYEQYF.

V is TRBV7-9 and J is TRBJ2-5, with a weak D call TRBD1 (5 bases). V lost 8 bases and J 4 bases, leaving 20 bases between the germline ends. The germline V gene has CDR1 SEHNR and CDR2 FQNEAQ (reference sequence). This CDR3 spans 15 amino acids. CDR3 protein: CASLEVDSWGETQYF. CDR3 nucleotide sequence: TGTGCCAGCCTTGAGGTCGACAGCTGGGGAGAGACCCAGTACTTC.